In its sample, the clone carrying this TCR beta chain was seen a few times. This record belongs to a study of regulatory T cells in long-lasting Graves disease. Time point meaning: newly diagnosed GD, antithyroid drugs for less than 3 months. RNA extracted from PBMCs served as the sequencing template. In building TCR beta libraries, iRepertoire HTBI primers were used together with Arm-PCR of CDR3 regions. Per the study methods: The samples included around 62 TRBV and 14 to 15 TRBJ segments. TCRdb re-called the multiplex PCR reads with MiXCR, one entry per CDR3 protein. None of the V and J calls come from the authors' own analysis; TCRdb made them. The sample has roughly 410,000 distinct CDR3 sequences; 14% to 15% are singletons. V was shortened by 3 bases and J by 6 bases, with 15 bases between the two germline ends. The length of the CDR3 is 15 residues. Germline loops: CDR1 SEHNR, CDR2 FQNEAQ (reference sequence).

These sequences were also reported in another study, on T cells in Graves' hyperthyroidism and ophthalmopathy.

This chain uses TRBV7-9 with TRBJ2-4, with D possibly called TRBD1 or TRBD2 (5 bases each). This TCR came from a woman in her 40s with Graves disease. The specimen comprised peripheral blood mononuclear cells (PBMCs), sampled at new diagnosis, from a patient treated with antithyroid drugs. The DNA for the CDR3 is TGTGCCAGCAGCTTTTCAGGGTTTGAGGGAAACATTCAGTACTTC. Translation: CASSFSGFEGNIQYF.